This TCR beta chain was captured in a study of blood T cell repertoires in COVID-19. Study context: COVID-19 samples, acute and convalescent, were from the United States, Italy and Spain. T cells, B-cell-depleted T cells, or PBMCs supplied cDNA or gDNA.

Germline CDR1 is SGHRS and CDR2 is YFSETQ. CDR3 size: 15 residues. The V gene end was trimmed by 6 bases and the J gene end by 2 bases; junction bases not matched to a gene: 9. Authors' processing steps: Reference gene primer amplification yielded estimated nucleated cell counts. Only in-frame clones appear in the TCRdb table, and some are missing; sequencing was by immunoSEQ multiplex PCR. V and J calls and clone size are those listed in that table; D and trimming were worked out from the DNA. Altogether 200,000 to 250,000 clones are present, around 84% being singletons, with the ten largest covering about 13%.

Sequenced input: peripheral blood. The rearrangement joins TRBV5-1 to TRBJ2-7; 9 bases align to TRBD1. This clonotype was obtained from a human donor in a cohort sampled during active COVID-19. In DNA form, the CDR3 reads TGCGCCAGCAACAAACCGGGACAGGGAGCCTACGAGCAGTACTTC. Translation gives CASNKPGQGAYEQYF.